This T cell receptor (beta chain) was documented in a study of shared clonotypes between healthy human individuals. The germline CDR1 and CDR2 sequences are MDHEN and SYDVKM. This CDR3 is built from 13 residues. Germline trimming cut 6 bases from V and 4 bases from J; bases unmatched to any gene: 4. Comment on this clone: The antigen is not known. This specimen includes other DNA sequences encoding the same CDR3.

Study conclusions and caveats: Memory subsets had estimated richness that was generally smaller than that of naive subsets.

Naive-designated CD8 cells lacked CD45RO, were positively enriched for CCR7, and omitted terminally differentiated effector memory CD45RA+ cells. Libraries were prepared by immunoSEQ multiplex PCR; TCRdb keeps only in-frame clonotypes and omits some of them. The data contain over 2 million clones, over 85% of them singletons. This TCR came from a man younger than 35 in good health. Input material: naive CD8+ T cells sorted from blood. The chain employs TRBV28 and TRBJ2-7; the match to TRBD1 covers 9 bases. Here the CDR3 DNA reads TGTGCCAGCAGCACGGGACAGGGTTACGAGCAGTACTTC. Protein sequence: CASSTGQGYEQYF.